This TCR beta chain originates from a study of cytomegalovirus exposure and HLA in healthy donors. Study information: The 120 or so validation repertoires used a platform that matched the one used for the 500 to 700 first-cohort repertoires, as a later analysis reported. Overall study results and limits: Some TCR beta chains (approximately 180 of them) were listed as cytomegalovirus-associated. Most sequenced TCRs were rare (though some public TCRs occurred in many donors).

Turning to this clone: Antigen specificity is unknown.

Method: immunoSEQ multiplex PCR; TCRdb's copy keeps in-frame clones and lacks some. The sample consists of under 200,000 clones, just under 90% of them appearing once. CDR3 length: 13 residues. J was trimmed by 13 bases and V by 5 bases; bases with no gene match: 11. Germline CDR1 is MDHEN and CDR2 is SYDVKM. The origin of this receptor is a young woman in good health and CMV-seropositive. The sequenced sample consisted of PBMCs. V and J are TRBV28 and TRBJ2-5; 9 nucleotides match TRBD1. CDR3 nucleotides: TGTGCCAGCAGTACCAACAGGGGGCTGCTTAGGTACTTC. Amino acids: CASSTNRGLLRYF.